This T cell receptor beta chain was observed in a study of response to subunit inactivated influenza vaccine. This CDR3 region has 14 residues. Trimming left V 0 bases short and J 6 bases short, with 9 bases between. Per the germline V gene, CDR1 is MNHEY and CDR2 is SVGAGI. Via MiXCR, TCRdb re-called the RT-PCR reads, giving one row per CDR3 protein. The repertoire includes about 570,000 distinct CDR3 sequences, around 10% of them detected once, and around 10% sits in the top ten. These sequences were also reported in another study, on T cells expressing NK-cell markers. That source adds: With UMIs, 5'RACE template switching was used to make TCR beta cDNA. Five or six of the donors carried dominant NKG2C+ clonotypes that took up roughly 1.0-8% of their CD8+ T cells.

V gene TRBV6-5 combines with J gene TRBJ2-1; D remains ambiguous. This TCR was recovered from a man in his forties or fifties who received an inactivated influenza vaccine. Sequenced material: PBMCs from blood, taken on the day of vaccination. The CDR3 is CASSYSIPGNEQFF. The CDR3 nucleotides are TGTGCCAGCAGTTACTCGATTCCCGGCAATGAGCAGTTCTTC.